The sequence of this TCR beta chain was determined in a study of cytomegalovirus exposure and HLA in healthy donors. Worth noting for this clone: Its antigen is currently unknown. This specimen includes other DNA sequences encoding the same CDR3.

It was with 60 Vbeta and 13 Jbeta primers that the PCR ran. Produced via immunoSEQ multiplex PCR; TCRdb's table is partial and in-frame only. The sample holds about 77,000 clones; roughly 80% are singletons and the top ten take around 4.2%. Germline V CDR1 and CDR2: SGHTA, FQGTGA. Trimming pared 5 bases from V and 0 bases from J, leaving 11 bases between. This CDR3 has 14 amino acids. The study, taken as a whole, reports: In a later analysis, an Asian-associated ancestry cluster reportedly showed fewer N-insertions than the approximately 640-donor mean. Most subjects had HLA-A and HLA-B alleles reportedly predicted accurately by TCR beta sequences.

This TCR came from a man aged 35 to 55 in good health and CMV-seronegative. The sequenced sample was PBMCs. The genes are TRBV7-3 and TRBJ2-7; the D gene is possibly TRBD2 (5 bases). CDR3 sequence (DNA): TGTGCCAGCAGCCCCAGCGGAAGCTCCTACGAGCAGTACTTC. Translated, it gives CASSPSGSSYEQYF.